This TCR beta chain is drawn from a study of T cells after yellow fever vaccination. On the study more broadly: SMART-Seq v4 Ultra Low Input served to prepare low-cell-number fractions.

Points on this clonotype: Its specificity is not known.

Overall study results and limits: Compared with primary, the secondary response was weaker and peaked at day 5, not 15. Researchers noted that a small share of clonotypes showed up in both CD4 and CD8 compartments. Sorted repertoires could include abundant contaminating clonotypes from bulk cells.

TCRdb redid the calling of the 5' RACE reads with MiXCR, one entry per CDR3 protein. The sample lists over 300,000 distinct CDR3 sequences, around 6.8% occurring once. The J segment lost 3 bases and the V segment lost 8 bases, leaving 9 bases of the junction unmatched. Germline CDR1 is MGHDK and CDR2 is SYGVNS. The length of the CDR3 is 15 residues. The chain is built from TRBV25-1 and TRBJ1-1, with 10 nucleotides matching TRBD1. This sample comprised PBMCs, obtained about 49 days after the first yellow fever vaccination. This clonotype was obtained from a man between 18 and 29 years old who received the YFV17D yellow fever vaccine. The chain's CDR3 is CASSDRGQGDTEAFF. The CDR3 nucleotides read TGTGCCAGCTCCGACAGGGGGCAAGGTGACACTGAAGCTTTCTTT.